This T cell receptor (beta chain) was retrieved from a study of T cell responses to AZD1222 COVID-19 vaccine. Whole-study findings and limits: Repertoire sampling occurred only after the peak T cell response. Just a handful of AZD1222 recipients were seropositive at baseline.

Data came from immunoSEQ multiplex PCR; TCRdb stores just in-frame clones and leaves some out. The sample includes 170,000 or so clones, roughly nine tenths of them seen just once. With respect to this clone: Its antigen is currently unknown.

Sequenced here: peripheral blood, sampled on day 0 of AZD1222 vaccination. This TCR came from an adult in good health.

CDR3 sequence reads: CASSQDLGGLTEAFF. The CDR3 coding sequence is TGTGCCAGCAGCCAAGATCTCGGGGGCTTGACTGAAGCTTTCTTT. The chain uses TRBV3-1 (or the pseudogene TRBV3-2) and TRBJ1-1; D possibly corresponds to TRBD1 (6 bases). The CDR3 extends over 15 amino acids. Trimming removed 0 bases from V and 5 bases from J, with 13 bases in between. Germline V lookup: CDR1 LGHDT, CDR2 YNNKEL (reference sequence).